A single sample is the source of the 8 T cell receptor beta chains below, sequenced in a study of OX40 agonist ivuxolimab in advanced cancers. The library came from the immunoSEQ multiplex PCR assay. The source is immuneACCESS, and TCRdb retained only in-frame sequences with V and J called. Part of the clones is not carried over; for the studies checked, unresolved V genes explain less than half of this, and the remainder is unexplained. This sample gives about 62,000 clones in total; 92% of them show up just once. The ten largest clones represent roughly an eighth of the sample. This sample comprised CD4+ or CD8+ T cells sorted from blood, obtained in a trial of the OX40 agonist ivuxolimab. The origin of the receptors is an adult with an advanced solid tumor such as melanoma, head and neck, liver or kidney cancer.

The V gene is TRBV7-9, the J gene TRBJ1-2; 12 bases fit TRBD1. The length of the CDR3 is 17 residues. Germline V gene sequence: CDR1 SEHNR, CDR2 FQNEAQ (reference sequence). V shed 1 base, J shed 3 bases, and the junction held 6 bases outside the gene matches. The CDR3 nucleotides are TGTGCCAGCAGCTTAGTATTGGGACAGGGGGCTTACTATGGCTACACCTTC. This codes for CASSLVLGQGAYYGYTF.

The rearrangement joins TRBV10-3 to TRBJ2-7; TRBD2 aligns across 14 bases. The V gene end was trimmed by 0 bases and the J gene end by 3 bases; junction bases not matched to a gene: 1. This CDR3 region has 16 residues. Looked up from germline, CDR1 is ENHRY and CDR2 is SYGVKD. The CDR3 reads CAISESGTSGSYEQYF. CDR3 DNA sequence: TGTGCCATCAGTGAGTCGGGGACTAGCGGGAGCTACGAGCAGTACTTC.

The chain combines TRBV29-1 with TRBJ2-1, with D perhaps TRBD1 (6 bases). V gave up 5 bases and J gave up 12 bases, with 11 bases separating them. CDR3 length: 10 residues. Germline V gene data show CDR1 as SQVTM and CDR2 as ANQGSEA. CDR3 in amino acids: CSVPGQGQFF. The CDR3 nucleotides read TGCAGCGTTCCGGGACAAGGGCAGTTCTTC.

The rearrangement joins TRBV19 to TRBJ2-3, with TRBD2 identical over 9 bases. Germline values: CDR1 LNHDA, CDR2 SQIVND (reference sequence). J gave up 4 bases and V 3 bases, and 5 bases lay outside the gene matches. The CDR3 loop spans 15 amino acids. CDR3 sequence reads: CASSILAGRADTQYF. As DNA, the CDR3 is TGTGCCAGTAGTATTCTAGCGGGGAGGGCAGATACGCAGTATTTT.

This chain uses TRBV7-9 with TRBJ2-1; D is unclear. Germline CDR1 is SEHNR and CDR2 is FQNEAQ (reference sequence). Trimming cost V 4 bases and J 3 bases, with 16 bases left between them. This CDR3 has 16 residues. The CDR3, as DNA: TGTGCCAGCAGCTCACCAGCAGCTTTAGACTACAATGAGCAGTTCTTC. Translation: CASSSPAALDYNEQFF.

This clone was found once. V and J are TRBV7-6 and TRBJ2-7, with 8 bases that match TRBD1. The CDR3 has 14 residues. Germline CDR1 and CDR2: SGHVS and FNYEAQ. V lost 5 bases to trimming and J lost 7 bases; unmatched junction nucleotides: 10. Here the CDR3 DNA reads TGTGCCAGCAGCCCCGGGACAGGACCATGGGAGCAGTACTTC. Translating it yields CASSPGTGPWEQYF.

The genes are TRBV7-9 and TRBJ2-1; 11 bases map to TRBD1. CDR1 SEHNR and CDR2 FQNEAQ come from the germline V gene (reference sequence). The junction had 2 bases not matched to a gene; V was cut back by 6 bases and J by 7 bases. The CDR3 is 13 amino acids. CDR3 DNA: TGTGCCAGCAGTCGGGACAGGGGGAATGAGCAGTTCTTC. This encodes CASSRDRGNEQFF.

The V and J genes are TRBV6-1 and TRBJ2-7; no firm D call. This CDR3 region has 12 residues. Trimming removed 5 bases at V and 2 bases at J, with 7 bases between. The germline V gene has CDR1 MNHNS and CDR2 SASEGT. The CDR3 reads CASSRPAYEQYF. The CDR3 DNA reads TGTGCCAGCAGTCGCCCTGCCTACGAGCAGTACTTC.